These T cell receptor beta chains were read from a single sample in a study of CD8+ T cells in alopecia areata. Method: immunoSEQ multiplex PCR; TCRdb's copy keeps in-frame clones and lacks some. The top ten clones hold about 4.3% of a sample with roughly 150,000 clones, 55% of them seen once. The sample taken for sequencing was CD4+ T cells sorted from blood. Receptors were obtained from a human donor in good health. Each CDR3 is given with its conserved first and last residue. Each record gives: clone size, V gene, D gene, J gene, CDR3 DNA, CDR3 protein. The D gene is left open where the match is weak. Part of the rows lack a size; the others show once, few, many or a class for expanded clones.

size: -; V: TRBV7-3; D: TRBD2; J: TRBJ2-7; DNA: TGTGCCAGCAGCCCCGGGACTAGCCTAGACGAGCAGTACTTC; CDR3: CASSPGTSLDEQYF
size: few; V: TRBV5-1; D: -; J: TRBJ1-1; DNA: TGCGCCAGCAGCTCGACTGAGAACACTGAAGCTTTCTTT; CDR3: CASSSTENTEAFF
size: -; V: TRBV5-6; D: TRBD1; J: TRBJ2-2; DNA: TGTGCCAGCAGCTTGGGGTTCCCGACAGGGGCATCCGGGGAGCTGTTTTTT; CDR3: CASSLGFPTGASGELFF
size: -; V: TRBV5-1; D: TRBD1; J: TRBJ2-2; DNA: TGCGCCAGCAGCTACCGACAGGGAACCGGGGAGCTGTTTTTT; CDR3: CASSYRQGTGELFF
size: few; V: TRBV9; D: TRBD2; J: TRBJ2-1; DNA: TGTGCCAGCAGCGTAGAGGATCTAGCGGGAGGGCCAAATGAGCAGTTCTTC; CDR3: CASSVEDLAGGPNEQFF
size: -; V: TRBV5-6; D: -; J: TRBJ2-1; DNA: TGTGCCAGCAGCTTAGGACGTGGTGAGCAGTTCTTC; CDR3: CASSLGRGEQFF
size: -; V: TRBV4-1; D: -; J: TRBJ1-4; DNA: TGCGCCAGCAGCCAAGCTAGTGCAGGGGTTGAAAAACTGTTTTTT; CDR3: CASSQASAGVEKLFF
size: -; V: TRBV6-6; D: -; J: TRBJ1-2; DNA: TGTGCCAGCGGAAAGCAGGGAAATGGCTACACCTTC; CDR3: CASGKQGNGYTF
size: -; V: TRBV10-3; D: -; J: TRBJ2-5; DNA: TGTGCCATCAGCAGGTACCAAGAGACCCAGTACTTC; CDR3: CAISRYQETQYF
size: few; V: TRBV29-1; D: TRBD2; J: TRBJ2-5; DNA: TGCAGCGCCCGAGTTGTGACTAGCGGGAGACAAGAGACCCAGTACTTC; CDR3: CSARVVTSGRQETQYF
size: -; V: TRBV9; D: TRBD2; J: TRBJ2-1; DNA: TGTGCCAGCAGCCCCCTAGCGGGAGACTACAATGAGCAGTTCTTC; CDR3: CASSPLAGDYNEQFF
size: once; V: TRBV7-8; D: -; J: TRBJ2-6; DNA: TGTGCCAGCAGCTTCAGGGGCCTAGGCTCTGGGGCCAACGTCCTGACTTTC; CDR3: CASSFRGLGSGANVLTF
size: few; V: TRBV4-1; D: TRBD1; J: TRBJ1-1; DNA: TGCGCCAGCAGCCAGACGGGACAGCTAACTGAAGCTTTCTTT; CDR3: CASSQTGQLTEAFF
size: -; V: TRBV21-1; D: -; J: TRBJ2-5; DNA: TGTGCCAGCAGCAAAGAAACAGGCCCTCGGGCCCAGTACTTC; CDR3: CASSKETGPRAQYF
size: -; V: TRBV29-1; D: -; J: TRBJ2-7; DNA: TGCAGCGTCCTTGGGACGTCCTACGAGCAGTACTTC; CDR3: CSVLGTSYEQYF
size: -; V: TRBV20-1; D: -; J: TRBJ2-7; DNA: TGCAGTGCTACCACGACTTCGGAGCAGTACTTC; CDR3: CSATTTSEQYF
size: -; V: TRBV27; D: -; J: TRBJ1-2; DNA: TGTGCCAGCAGTTTAGGGCCCAGCACAGCCGTCGGGGGCTACACCTTC; CDR3: CASSLGPSTAVGGYTF
size: -; V: TRBV30; D: -; J: TRBJ2-5; DNA: TGTGCCTGGTCCATGGGCCAAGAGACCCAGTACTTC; CDR3: CAWSMGQETQYF
size: -; V: TRBV5-1; D: TRBD1; J: TRBJ1-4; DNA: TGCGCCAGCAGCCGAACAGGGGGCGCCGAGGAAAAACTGTTTTTT; CDR3: CASSRTGGAEEKLFF
size: -; V: TRBV13; D: TRBD2; J: TRBJ2-3; DNA: TGTGCCAGCAGCCCACTAGCGGGAGTTTCAGATACGCAGTATTTT; CDR3: CASSPLAGVSDTQYF
size: -; V: TRBV5-1; D: TRBD2; J: TRBJ2-3; DNA: TGCGCCAGCAGCTTGACGGGGGGACTAGCGGGCACAGATACGCAGTATTTT; CDR3: CASSLTGGLAGTDTQYF
size: -; V: TRBV5-6; D: -; J: TRBJ2-7; DNA: TGTGCCAGCAGCTGGGCCAGGGCCTACGAGCAGTACTTC; CDR3: CASSWARAYEQYF
size: -; V: TRBV7-9; D: -; J: TRBJ1-1; DNA: TGTGCCAGCAGCTTACGAGCGAACACTGAAGCTTTCTTT; CDR3: CASSLRANTEAFF
size: few; V: TRBV28; D: -; J: TRBJ2-7; DNA: TGTGCCAGCAGTCCGACCCGCGGCGTACACTTC; CDR3: CASSPTRGVHF
size: few; V: TRBV15; D: TRBD1; J: TRBJ1-3; DNA: TGTGCCACCAGCAGAGGGACAGGCCAGATCTCTGGAAACACCATATATTTT; CDR3: CATSRGTGQISGNTIYF
size: once; V: TRBV29-1; D: TRBD1; J: TRBJ2-3; DNA: TGCAGCGCCGGGACAGGGGGCATGGATACGCAGTATTTT; CDR3: CSAGTGGMDTQYF
size: -; V: TRBV30; D: TRBD2; J: TRBJ2-1; DNA: TGTGCCTGGGAATCTACTAGCGGGAGAGGGAGTGAGCAGTTCTTC; CDR3: CAWESTSGRGSEQFF
size: -; V: TRBV18; D: -; J: TRBJ2-1; DNA: TGTGCCAGCTCACCATTACAGGGTCTCCATGAGCAGTTCTTC; CDR3: CASSPLQGLHEQFF
size: few; V: TRBV5-6; D: -; J: TRBJ2-3; DNA: TGTGCCAGCAGCTTGACCGAGGCAGATACGCAGTATTTT; CDR3: CASSLTEADTQYF
size: -; V: TRBV4-1; D: -; J: TRBJ2-1; DNA: TGCGCCAGCAGCCAATTTGGGGACAATGAGCAGTTCTTC; CDR3: CASSQFGDNEQFF
size: few; V: TRBV7-9; D: -; J: TRBJ2-7; DNA: TGTGCCAGCAGCTTAAAAGGCGGGGCCTCCTACGAGCAGTACTTC; CDR3: CASSLKGGASYEQYF
size: few; V: TRBV29-1; D: -; J: TRBJ2-7; DNA: TGCAGCGTTGTACTATCCTACGAGCAGTACTTC; CDR3: CSVVLSYEQYF
size: -; V: TRBV29-1; D: -; J: TRBJ2-3; DNA: TGCAGCGTTGAAGGACAACCCTCGCGGCCGGATACGCAGTATTTT; CDR3: CSVEGQPSRPDTQYF
size: -; V: TRBV6-4; D: TRBD2; J: TRBJ2-1; DNA: TGTGCCAGCAGTGGGGAGGGAAATGTCAATGAGCAGTTCTTC; CDR3: CASSGEGNVNEQFF
size: -; V: TRBV19; D: -; J: TRBJ2-5; DNA: TGTGCCAGTAGTATGGGAGTGGGTTACCAAGAGACCCAGTACTTC; CDR3: CASSMGVGYQETQYF
size: few; V: TRBV19; D: -; J: TRBJ2-4; DNA: TGTGCCAGTAGTACGGGGACGTCATTAGCCAAAAACATTCAGTACTTC; CDR3: CASSTGTSLAKNIQYF
size: -; V: TRBV29-1; D: -; J: TRBJ1-2; DNA: TGCAGCGTTGCACAGGCCTATGGCTACACCTTC; CDR3: CSVAQAYGYTF
size: -; V: TRBV2; D: -; J: TRBJ1-5; DNA: TGTGCCAGCAGTGGAACGGGTGGGGGAAGTCAGCCCCAGCATTTT; CDR3: CASSGTGGGSQPQHF